Listed here are 27 T cell receptor beta chains from one sample, sequenced in a study of OX40 agonist ivuxolimab in advanced cancers. Method: immunoSEQ multiplex PCR; TCRdb's copy keeps in-frame clones and lacks some. This sample has about 80,000 clones, with 85% to 90% found just once. The sample in question was CD4+ or CD8+ T cells sorted from blood, obtained in a trial of the OX40 agonist ivuxolimab. These receptors were collected from an adult with an advanced solid tumor such as melanoma, head and neck, liver or kidney cancer.

The rearrangement links TRBV6-4 to TRBJ2-1, with 9 nucleotides matching TRBD2. V lost 2 bases to trimming and J lost 4 bases; unmatched junction nucleotides: 9. The CDR3 contains 17 residues. Germline CDR1 is MRHNA and CDR2 is SNTAGT. In DNA, the CDR3 is TGTGCCAGCAGTGACACCTCGACTAGCGGATCATACAATGAGCAGTTCTTC. Translated: CASSDTSTSGSYNEQFF.

V gene TRBV7-8 combines with J gene TRBJ2-1; 7 bases align to TRBD2. The V gene's germline CDR1 is SGHVS and CDR2 FQNEAQ. After removal of 5 bases from V and 7 bases from J, the junction contained 11 bases not matched to a gene. The CDR3 runs to 15 residues. CDR3 sequence reads: CASSERTGEGNEQFF. CDR3 DNA sequence: TGTGCCAGCAGCGAGAGGACGGGGGAGGGGAATGAGCAGTTCTTC.

In nucleotides, the CDR3 is TGTGCCAGCAGCTCCGAACCTAGCGGGAACTCCTACGAGCAGTACTTC. As protein: CASSSEPSGNSYEQYF. V is TRBV7-8 and J is TRBJ2-7; 9 bases line up with TRBD2. Per germline, CDR1 SGHVS and CDR2 FQNEAQ. CDR3 length: 16 residues. With V trimmed by 4 bases and J by 0 bases, 7 bases remained unmatched.

This chain joins TRBV29-1 and TRBJ2-3; D is possibly TRBD1 (5 bases). CDR1 and CDR2 from the germline V gene are SQVTM and ANQGSEA. This CDR3 comprises 13 residues. Deletions cut 3 bases from V and 4 bases from J, with 11 bases between. This CDR3 reads CSVEVIGADTQYF. The DNA of the CDR3 is TGCAGCGTTGAGGTGATAGGGGCAGATACGCAGTATTTT.

This chain connects TRBV29-1 to TRBJ1-3; 8 bases match TRBD1. The germline gives CDR1 SQVTM, CDR2 ANQGSEA. The CDR3 is 16 residues long. J gave up 3 bases and V 2 bases, and 9 bases lay outside the gene matches. The CDR3 sequence is CSVESGQGAFGNTIYF. The CDR3 DNA is TGCAGCGTTGAATCGGGGCAGGGGGCTTTTGGAAACACCATATATTTT.

V usage is TRBV5-4 and J usage is TRBJ2-5, with D unclear. Trimming stripped 4 bases from V and 5 bases from J, with 9 bases between. The V gene's germline CDR1 is SGHNT and CDR2 YYREEE (reference sequence). The CDR3 is 12 amino acids. CDR3 nucleotide sequence: TGTGCCAGCAGCGGCTCGGAGGAGACCCAGTACTTC. Protein: CASSGSEETQYF.

The CDR3 sequence is CAWDGGGSYSGNTIYF. The CDR3 DNA sequence: TGTGCCTGGGATGGGGGGGGAAGCTACTCTGGAAACACCATATATTTT. The rearrangement uses TRBV30 and TRBJ1-3; D is possibly TRBD1 (5 bases). V lost 5 bases and J 0 bases, leaving 17 bases between the germline ends. The V gene's germline CDR1 is GTSNPN and CDR2 SVGIG (reference sequence). The length of the CDR3 is 16 residues.

V is TRBV7-9 and J is TRBJ1-3; D gene uncertain. Germline V gene lookup returns CDR1 SEHNR and CDR2 FQNEAQ (reference sequence). The CDR3 covers 15 residues. Trimming stripped 3 bases from V and 0 bases from J, with 9 bases between. CDR3 region: CASSLAVSSGNTIYF. In nucleotides, the CDR3 is TGTGCCAGCAGCTTGGCCGTCAGCTCTGGAAACACCATATATTTT.

The chain uses TRBV7-9 and TRBJ1-1, with D perhaps TRBD1 (5 bases). This CDR3 has 16 residues. From germline, CDR1 is SEHNR and CDR2 FQNEAQ (reference sequence). Between the trimmed V and J ends, which lost 1 base and 1 base, there was a span of 13 bases. The chain's CDR3 is CASSLVSRQPNTEAFF. The CDR3 nucleotides read TGTGCCAGCAGCTTAGTAAGTCGACAGCCGAACACTGAAGCTTTCTTT.

CDR3 coding DNA: TGTGCCAGCAGTCCGGGTGAACCGTACAATGAGCAGTTCTTC. It encodes CASSPGEPYNEQFF. The chain recombines TRBV6-1 with TRBJ2-1; no definite D call. The V and J ends lost 5 bases and 4 bases respectively, with 12 bases between them. Per germline, CDR1 MNHNS and CDR2 SASEGT. The CDR3 runs 14 residues.

The J gene is TRBJ2-7, the V gene TRBV7-3, with a possible D match to TRBD1 (5 bases). CDR1 SGHTA and CDR2 FQGTGA come from the germline V gene. This CDR3 contains 14 residues. Trimming left V 2 bases short and J 6 bases short, with 14 bases between. The CDR3 sequence: CASSLLGPVSEQYF. In DNA, the CDR3 is TGTGCCAGCAGCTTATTGGGGCCGGTGTCCGAGCAGTACTTC.

V usage is TRBV9 and J usage is TRBJ2-1; TRBD2 is a possible D gene (6 bases). Germline V gene data show CDR1 as SGDLS and CDR2 as YYNGEE. CDR3 size: 11 residues. Between the trimmed V and J ends, which lost 5 bases and 7 bases, there was a span of 7 bases. The CDR3 DNA reads as TGTGCCAGCAGTGGGGGGAATGAGCAGTTCTTC. Encoded protein: CASSGGNEQFF.

V is TRBV5-1 and J is TRBJ2-5, with D possibly TRBD2 on 6 matching bases. This CDR3 is 15 amino acids long. V lost 0 bases, J lost 2 bases, and 11 bases lay in between. CDR1 is SGHRS, CDR2 YFSETQ, per germline. CDR3 in amino acids: CASSLAPGEQETQYF. The DNA of the CDR3 is TGCGCCAGCAGCTTGGCCCCGGGGGAGCAAGAGACCCAGTACTTC. The entire variable domain, with the rest obtained from reference TRBV5-1 and TRBJ2-5, is as follows: KAGVTQTPRYLIKTRGQQVTLSCSPISGHRSVSWYQQTPGQGLQFLFEYFSETQRNKGNFPGRFSGRQFSNSRSEMNVSTLELGDSALYLCASSLAPGEQETQYFGPGTRLLVL.

The chain is built from TRBV29-1 and TRBJ2-1; D uncertain. From germline, CDR1 is SQVTM and CDR2 ANQGSEA. The CDR3 runs to 13 residues. Trimming took off 4 bases at V and 2 bases at J, with 9 bases between the two ends. CDR3 region: CSVGAKPYNEQFF. As DNA, the CDR3 is TGCAGCGTTGGGGCCAAACCCTACAATGAGCAGTTCTTC.

The rearrangement links TRBV7-9 to TRBJ1-5, with D possibly being TRBD1 (5 bases). Germline V gene data show CDR1 as SEHNR and CDR2 as FQNEAQ (reference sequence). The CDR3 spans 15 residues. Trimming left V 2 bases short and J 3 bases short, with 11 bases between. The CDR3 DNA sequence: TGTGCCAGCAGCTTATCGGCACAGGTCAATCAGCCCCAGCATTTT. Amino acid sequence: CASSLSAQVNQPQHF.

This chain uses TRBV5-6 with TRBJ1-2; D possibly corresponds to TRBD1 (6 bases). Trimming pared 3 bases from V and 3 bases from J, leaving 6 bases between. The CDR3 contains 12 residues. Germline CDR1 and CDR2: SGHDT and YYEEEE. CDR3 DNA: TGTGCCAGCAGCTCAGGGGACTATGGCTACACCTTC. It encodes CASSSGDYGYTF.

This clone was seen only a few times. The chain is built from TRBV21-1 and TRBJ1-5; TRBD1 is the table's D call, not checked against the DNA. TRBV21-1 is a pseudogene locus. This CDR3 is built from 14 residues. The CDR3 DNA reads as TGTGCCAGCAGCAGCAACAGGGGCAATCAGCCCCAGCATTTT. Translated: CASSSNRGNQPQHF.

The chain recombines TRBV7-3 with TRBJ2-2, with D perhaps being TRBD1 or TRBD2 (5 bases each). CDR1 and CDR2 (germline): SGHTA, FQGTGA. There are 17 residues in the CDR3. V lost 1 base, J lost 1 base, and 13 bases lay in between. CDR3 DNA sequence: TGTGCCAGCAGCTTAAGGGGAACTGGGGGGAACACCGGGGAGCTGTTTTTT. Its protein is CASSLRGTGGNTGELFF.

The rearrangement uses TRBV9 and TRBJ2-1; TRBD2 matches 8 bases. Trimming cost V 4 bases and J 5 bases; bases outside gene matches: 29. The CDR3 contains 22 residues. Germline CDR1 and CDR2: SGDLS and YYNGEE. The CDR3 DNA reads TGTGCCAGCAGCCCCAGAGGTAATAGCGGGGCGCGGACCTGGCTACTCCACAATGAGCAGTTCTTC. Translation gives CASSPRGNSGARTWLLHNEQFF.

This clone was detected only a few times. The chain is built from TRBV30 and TRBJ1-1; possible D gene TRBD1, 5 bases. Trimming removed 4 bases from V and 4 bases from J, with 16 bases in between. Looked up from germline, CDR1 is GTSNPN and CDR2 is SVGIG (reference sequence). This CDR3 has 14 residues. The chain's CDR3 is CAWTAGTVGTEAFF. For the CDR3, the DNA is TGTGCCTGGACGGCAGGGACGGTAGGCACTGAAGCTTTCTTT.

The V gene is TRBV5-1, the J gene TRBJ2-3, with D possibly TRBD2 on 6 matching bases. The CDR3 is 15 residues long. The germline V and J ends were trimmed by 0 bases and 0 bases, with 8 bases remaining between them. Germline CDR1 is SGHRS and CDR2 is YFSETQ. The CDR3 coding sequence is TGCGCCAGCAGCTTGGGGGGGACTAGCACAGATACGCAGTATTTT. It translates to CASSLGGTSTDTQYF.

The rearrangement uses TRBV7-9 and TRBJ2-2, with D hard to call. The ends were cut back, 8 bases at V and 4 bases at J, with 17 bases in the middle. CDR3 size: 15 residues. Germline V gives CDR1 SEHNR, CDR2 FQNEAQ (reference sequence). The CDR3, as DNA: TGTGCCAGCTATGAGGAAACACACCCCACCGGGGAGCTGTTTTTT. Protein sequence: CASYEETHPTGELFF. The full variable domain, rest sourced from reference TRBV7-9 and TRBJ2-2, is DTGVSQNPRHKITKRGQNVTFRCDPISEHNRLYWYRQTLGQGPEFLTYFQNEAQLEKSRLLSDRFSAERPKGSFSTLEIQRTEQGDSAMYLCASYEETHPTGELFFGEGSRLTVL.

The chain employs TRBV11-3 and TRBJ2-2, with D unclear. This CDR3 comprises 14 residues. Between the trimmed V and J ends, which lost 8 bases and 0 bases, there was a span of 10 bases. In germline, CDR1 is SGHNT, CDR2 YENEEA. CDR3 in DNA: TGTGCCAGCGGGTCGTATCCGAACACCGGGGAGCTGTTTTTT. This translates into CASGSYPNTGELFF.

This chain joins TRBV15 and TRBJ2-1; TRBD1 might be the D (5 bases). The V and J ends lost 1 base and 4 bases respectively, with 8 bases between them. The CDR3 runs to 14 residues. From germline, CDR1 is LNHNV and CDR2 YYDKDF (reference sequence). Here the CDR3 DNA reads TGTGCCACCAGCAGAGCTAGACAGTACAATGAGCAGTTCTTC. It is translated as CATSRARQYNEQFF.

About this clone: One end of the junction is discordant with germline, which a read error may explain. The V and J genes are TRBV7-7 and TRBJ1-4; 7 nucleotides align to TRBD1. The CDR3 sequence is 14 residues long. The germline gives CDR1 SSHAT, CDR2 FNYEAQ (reference sequence). CDR3 residues: CASSGGQPNEKLFF. CDR3 sequence (DNA): TGTGCTAGCAGCGGGGGACAGCCGAATGAAAAACTGTTTTTT.

This chain uses TRBV9 with TRBJ2-1; no clear D. V was shortened by 3 bases and J by 4 bases, with 8 bases between the two germline ends. The length of the CDR3 is 13 residues. CDR1 and CDR2 from the germline V gene are SGDLS and YYNGEE. CDR3 in DNA: TGTGCCAGCAGCGAGAGGAGTTACAATGAGCAGTTCTTC. It encodes CASSERSYNEQFF.

The rearrangement joins TRBV4-1 to TRBJ2-2, with D possibly matching TRBD1 (5 bases). The germline CDR1 and CDR2 sequences are MGHRA and YSYEKL. CDR3 length: 15 amino acids. Trimming pared 2 bases from V and 5 bases from J, leaving 12 bases between. The CDR3 DNA reads TGCGCCAGCAGCCAATTCAGGGCCCTTACCGGGGAGCTGTTTTTT. This gives the protein CASSQFRALTGELFF.